The 15 T cell receptor beta chains in this list originate from one sample, sequenced in a study of T cells in Graves' hyperthyroidism and ophthalmopathy. TCR beta CDR3 regions were amplified from RNA. A first-round RT-PCR of the TCR CDR3 used the HTBI primer set. MiXCR, run by TCRdb on the multiplex PCR reads, gives a single entry per CDR3 protein. The table shows about 640,000 distinct CDR3 sequences, with less than 25% occurring only once. The sequencing input was blood. These receptors were obtained from a man in his thirties or forties with Graves' ophthalmopathy.

This clonotype was seen a few times. The chain carries TRBV15 and TRBJ2-5; 13 positions agree with TRBD2. Looked up from germline, CDR1 is LNHNV and CDR2 is YYDKDF (reference sequence). The V gene end was trimmed by 0 bases and the J gene end by 5 bases; junction bases not matched to a gene: 9. There are 18 residues in the CDR3. The DNA for the CDR3 is TGTGCCACCAGCAGAGACCCACCCGGGACTAGCGGGATCGAGACCCAGTACTTC. It yields the protein CATSRDPPGTSGIETQYF.

With regard to this clonotype: A far larger clone is one nucleotide away, so this likely arose from a read error. The chain combines TRBV27 with TRBJ2-3; no firm D call. V dropped 5 bases and J dropped 4 bases, with 7 bases sitting between them. Looked up from germline, CDR1 is MNHEY and CDR2 is SMNVEV (reference sequence). The CDR3 runs 12 residues. CDR3 DNA sequence: TGTGCCAGCAGTCCCAAGGCAGATACGCAGTATTTT. Translating gives CASSPKADTQYF.

This clonotype was counted many times. This chain connects TRBV12-3 or TRBV12-4 to TRBJ2-5; 8 bases agree with TRBD1. The V segment lost 0 bases and the J segment 3 bases; nucleotides outside the gene matches: 0. The CDR3 totals 14 residues. CDR3 in DNA: TGTGCCAGCAGTTTAGCGACAGGGGAAGAGACCCAGTACTTC. It translates to CASSLATGEETQYF.

This clonotype was picked up one time. The germline gene is not matched at one end of the junction; a read error may be the cause. This rearrangement joins TRBV7-8 to TRBJ2-5; TRBD1 agrees at 8 bases. The CDR3 is 15 amino acids. Germline V gene lookup returns CDR1 SGHVS and CDR2 FQNEAQ. The chain's CDR3 is CACSLSRGPGETQYF. CDR3 DNA sequence: TGTGCCTGCAGCCTAAGCAGGGGGCCCGGGGAGACCCAGTACTTC.

In its sample, this clonotype was seen many times. The chain links TRBV18 to TRBJ2-3, with D unresolved. The V and J ends lost 3 bases and 5 bases respectively, with 3 bases between them. CDR3 length: 11 residues. Germline CDR1 reads KGHSH; CDR2 reads LQKENI. CDR3 residues: CASSPEDTQYF. CDR3 in DNA: TGTGCCAGCTCACCGGAAGATACGCAGTATTTT.

This clonotype appeared many times. The chain combines TRBV11-2 with TRBJ1-2; D not resolved. Trimming removed 1 base from V and 7 bases from J, with 13 bases in between. The CDR3 has 14 amino acids. Germline assignment: CDR1 SGHAT and CDR2 FQNNGV. As DNA, the CDR3 is TGTGCCAGCAGCTTAGTGAAGGAAAGCGGTGGCTACACCTTC. Amino acids: CASSLVKESGGYTF.

The sample holds one count of this clonotype. V usage is TRBV7-8 and J usage is TRBJ2-1; possibly TRBD2 for D (5 bases). CDR1 SGHVS and CDR2 FQNEAQ come from the germline V gene. Trimming stripped 1 base from V and 10 bases from J, with 11 bases between. The length of the CDR3 is 13 residues. The CDR3 loop is CASSLELADEQFF. The CDR3 DNA reads TGTGCCAGCAGCTTAGAGCTAGCCGACGAGCAGTTCTTC. The whole variable domain, remainder taken from reference TRBV7-8 and TRBJ2-1, is GAGVSQSPRYKVAKRGQDVALRCDPISGHVSLFWYQQALGQGPEFLTYFQNEAQLDKSGLPSDRFFAERPEGSVSTLKIQRTQQEDSAVYLCASSLELADEQFFGPGTRLTVL.

The chain recombines TRBV7-6 with TRBJ2-1; TRBD2 agrees at 7 bases. This CDR3 spans 15 amino acids. The junction had 7 bases not matched to a gene; V was cut back by 6 bases and J by 2 bases. In germline, CDR1 is SGHVS, CDR2 FNYEAQ. CDR3 loop: CASSFSSGTYNEQFF. The CDR3 nucleotides read TGTGCCAGCAGTTTTTCTAGCGGAACCTACAATGAGCAGTTCTTC. The whole variable domain, remainder taken from reference TRBV7-6 and TRBJ2-1, is GAGVSQSPRYKVTKRGQDVALRCDPISGHVSLYWYRQALGQGPEFLTYFNYEAQQDKSGLPNDRFSAERPEGSISTLTIQRTEQRDSAMYRCASSFSSGTYNEQFFGPGTRLTVL.

This clonotype has at least ten counts. V gene TRBV5-1 combines with J gene TRBJ2-7; D possibly uses TRBD1 or TRBD2 (6 bases each). The ends were cut back, 7 bases at V and 6 bases at J, with 17 bases in the middle. Germline CDR1 reads SGHRS; CDR2 reads YFSETQ. The CDR3 has 13 residues. In nucleotides, the CDR3 is TGCGCCAGCTACCATCGAGGGGGGCTCGAGCAGTACTTC. Protein sequence: CASYHRGGLEQYF.

The chain employs TRBV5-1 and TRBJ2-2; D possibly uses TRBD1 or TRBD2 (5 bases each). The CDR3 consists of 18 residues. Looked up from germline, CDR1 is SGHRS and CDR2 is YFSETQ. The V gene lost 3 bases and the J gene lost 4 bases, with 22 bases spanning the gap. CDR3 bases: TGCGCCAGCAGCTCCACGGTGGGGGTGGAAAAGGTCACCGGGGAGCTGTTTTTT. This codes for CASSSTVGVEKVTGELFF.

This sequence joins TRBV5-8 and TRBJ1-2; D not resolved. The CDR3 has 13 amino acids. CDR1 is SGHTS, CDR2 YDEGEE, per germline. V was shortened by 3 bases and J by 3 bases, with 9 bases between the two germline ends. The CDR3: CASSWNEHYGYTF. CDR3 nucleotide sequence: TGTGCCAGCAGCTGGAACGAACACTATGGCTACACCTTC.

V gene TRBV19 combines with J gene TRBJ2-6; 7 nucleotides line up with TRBD2. This CDR3 has 15 amino acids. V shed 8 bases, J shed 1 base, and the junction held 5 bases outside the gene matches. Germline CDR1 LNHDA, CDR2 SQIVND (reference sequence). CDR3 in DNA: TGTGCCAGTGGGAGGGGCGGATCTGGGGCCAACGTCCTGACTTTC. It yields the protein CASGRGGSGANVLTF.

J is TRBJ2-5 and V is TRBV7-3; D is perhaps TRBD1 (5 bases). Trimming cost V 2 bases and J 4 bases, with 14 bases left between them. CDR3 length: 15 amino acids. CDR1 is SGHTA, CDR2 FQGTGA, per germline. CDR3 coding DNA: TGTGCCAGCAGCTTACAGGGTAGGGTCCGAGAGACCCAGTACTTC. Translated: CASSLQGRVRETQYF.

This clonotype showed up many times. This chain joins TRBV18 and TRBJ1-1; D remains ambiguous. Germline CDR1 KGHSH, CDR2 LQKENI. CDR3 length: 13 amino acids. The V gene lost 6 bases and the J gene lost 0 bases, with 8 bases spanning the gap. In DNA form, the CDR3 reads TGTGCCAGCTCCCGGGAGATGAACACTGAAGCTTTCTTT. Translation: CASSREMNTEAFF. Looking up the rest from reference TRBV18 and TRBJ1-1 gives the full variable domain: NAGVMQNPRHLVRRRGQEARLRCSPMKGHSHVYWYRQLPEEGLKFMVYLQKENIIDESGMPKERFSAEFPKEGPSILRIQQVVRGDSAAYFCASSREMNTEAFFGQGTRLTVV.

This clonotype was counted at least ten times. The V call is TRBV28, the J call TRBJ2-7, with TRBD2 matching 8 bases. V gave up 6 bases and J gave up 6 bases; unmatched junction bases: 10. The CDR3 has 14 residues. Germline V gives CDR1 MDHEN, CDR2 SYDVKM. CDR3 DNA sequence: TGTGCCAGCAGCTTTACGCTCGGGGGGGGCGAGCAGTACTTC. Its translation: CASSFTLGGGEQYF.